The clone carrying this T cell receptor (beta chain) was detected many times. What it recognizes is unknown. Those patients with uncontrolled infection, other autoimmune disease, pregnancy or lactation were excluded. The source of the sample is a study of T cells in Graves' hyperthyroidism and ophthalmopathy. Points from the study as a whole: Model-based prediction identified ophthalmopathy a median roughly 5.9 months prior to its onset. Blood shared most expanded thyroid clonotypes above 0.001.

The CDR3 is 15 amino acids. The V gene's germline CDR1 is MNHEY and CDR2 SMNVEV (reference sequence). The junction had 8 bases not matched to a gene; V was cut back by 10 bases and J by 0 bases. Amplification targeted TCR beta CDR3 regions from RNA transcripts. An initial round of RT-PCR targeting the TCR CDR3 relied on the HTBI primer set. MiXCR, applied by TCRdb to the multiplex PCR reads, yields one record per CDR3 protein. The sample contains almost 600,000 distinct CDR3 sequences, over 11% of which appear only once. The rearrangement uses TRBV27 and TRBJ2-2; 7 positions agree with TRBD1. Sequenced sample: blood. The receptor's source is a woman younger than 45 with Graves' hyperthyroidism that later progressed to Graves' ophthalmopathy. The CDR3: CAIGRGTANTGELFF. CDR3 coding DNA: TGTGCCATCGGGCGAGGGACAGCGAACACCGGGGAGCTGTTTTTT.